The rows below give T cell receptor beta chains drawn from one sample of a study of CD8+ T cells in alopecia areata. The protocol was immunoSEQ multiplex PCR, while the TCRdb copy is restricted to in-frame clones and leaves out a portion. The sample yields fewer than 150,000 clones, roughly 82% seen once. Material: CD8+ T cells sorted from blood, obtained at week 4, from a patient treated with tofacitinib. Receptors originate from a human donor with alopecia areata. Each CDR3 is given with its conserved first and last residue. A D gene is named only where the DNA matches it firmly. Some rows mark clone size as missing; the rest say once, few, many or name a class of expanded clone.

>-|TRBJ2-7|12|-|TRBV6-5
TGTGCCAGCCAGGACAGCTCCTACGAGCAGTACTTC
CASQDSSYEQYF
>-|TRBJ1-6|18|TRBD1|TRBV19
TGTGCCAGTAGTATCCTCCCTGGCAGGGGGCAGGATAATTCACCCCTCCACTTT
CASSILPGRGQDNSPLHF
>-|TRBJ2-3|15|TRBD2|TRBV19
TGTGCCAGTAGTATCAACCCAGCGGGGGTAGATACGCAGTATTTT
CASSINPAGVDTQYF
>-|TRBJ2-5|14|-|TRBV4-3
TGCGCCAGCAGCCGCACACAGACACAAGAGACCCAGTACTTC
CASSRTQTQETQYF
>few|TRBJ2-7|14|-|TRBV5-4
TGTGCCAGCAGCTTGAGTGGACCGGAGGGGGAGCAGTACTTC
CASSLSGPEGEQYF
>-|TRBJ2-7|12|TRBD2|TRBV5-4
TGTGCCAGCAGCGGGGAGGGCTACGAGCAGTACTTC
CASSGEGYEQYF
>once|TRBJ1-2|16|TRBD1|TRBV4-2
TGTGCCAGCAGCCAAGTGCAGGGGGCGGCTGACTATGGCTACACCTTC
CASSQVQGAADYGYTF
>-|TRBJ2-7|15|-|TRBV7-2
TGTGCCAGCAGCTCGCGGTGGGACCTGGCCTACGAGCAGTACTTC
CASSSRWDLAYEQYF
>-|TRBJ1-1|14|-|TRBV5-4
TGTGCCAGCAGCCCGTCTGCTGTGAACACTGAAGCTTTCTTT
CASSPSAVNTEAFF
>-|TRBJ2-7|12|-|TRBV10-3
TGTGCCACCCAGCAAACAGGGTGGGAGCAGTACTTC
CATQQTGWEQYF
>-|TRBJ2-7|16|-|TRBV4-1
TGCGCCAGCAGCGCCCACCGGGACGGAGGCTCCTACGAGCAGTACTTC
CASSAHRDGGSYEQYF
>-|TRBJ2-1|14|TRBD2|TRBV6-5
TGTGCCAGCAGTTACTCGTGCACGGGGGGTGAGCAGTTCTTC
CASSYSCTGGEQFF
>-|TRBJ2-2|19|TRBD2|TRBV4-1
TGCGCCAGCAGCCAAGATGTTCCTAGCGGGGGGGCCTTGGCCGGGGAGCTGTTTTTT
CASSQDVPSGGALAGELFF
>-|TRBJ2-7|15|-|TRBV2
TGTGCCAGCAGTGCATCCCGGGACACCTACTACGAGCAGTACTTC
CASSASRDTYYEQYF
>-|TRBJ2-1|13|-|TRBV7-6
TGTGCCAGCAGCCTAACAGGTGACAATGAGCAGTTCTTC
CASSLTGDNEQFF
>-|TRBJ1-6|14|-|TRBV6-5
TGTGCCAGCAGTTATCAAGTGGCCAATTCACCCCTCCACTTT
CASSYQVANSPLHF
>once|TRBJ2-7|16|-|TRBV5-1
TGCGCCAGCAGCCCCTCGGGGGCAGGGGGCTCCTACGAGCAGTACTTC
CASSPSGAGGSYEQYF
>-|TRBJ2-2|15|-|TRBV7-9
TGTGCCAGCAGCTTAGATATGATCGGCACCGGGGAGCTGTTTTTT
CASSLDMIGTGELFF
>few|TRBJ2-1|14|-|TRBV29-1
TGCAGCGTAGCCGGAGGGAGCTCCTACAATGAGCAGTTCTTC
CSVAGGSSYNEQFF
>-|TRBJ2-1|12|-|TRBV30
TGTGCCTGGAGTGCAGGGACGCTCGTGGAGTTCTTC
CAWSAGTLVEFF
>-|TRBJ2-2|13|TRBD1|TRBV4-1
TGCGCCAGCAGCCCACAGGGGGCCGGGGAGCTGTTTTTT
CASSPQGAGELFF
>-|TRBJ1-1|16|TRBD1|TRBV4-3
TGCGCCAGCAGCCTGGGGTACCGGGACAGGGGGCAGCAAGCTTTCTTT
CASSLGYRDRGQQAFF
>-|TRBJ1-6|16|-|TRBV4-3
TGCGCCAGCAGCCAAGGTAACCCGTACAGTGATTCACCCCTCCACTTT
CASSQGNPYSDSPLHF
>-|TRBJ2-5|15|-|TRBV6-5
TGTGCCAGCACCTCGAATGGGGGGTACCAAGAGACCCAGTACTTC
CASTSNGGYQETQYF
>-|TRBJ2-1|15|-|TRBV2
TGTGCCAGCAGTGATTTGGGGGACCCCTCAGGGGAGCAGTTCTTC
CASSDLGDPSGEQFF
>-|TRBJ1-6|12|-|TRBV7-8
TGTGCCAGCAGCTTGAGAGAGTCACCCCTCCACTTT
CASSLRESPLHF
>-|TRBJ2-5|14|-|TRBV29-1
TGCAGCGTTGAAGACAGGGGGGTCGAAGAGACCCAGTACTTC
CSVEDRGVEETQYF